Presented here are 20 T cell receptor beta chains from one specimen sequenced in a study of beta chain features in type 1 diabetes. The entirety of the isolated RNA underwent reverse transcription, so expressed TCRB transcripts were sequenced. Profiling relied on immunoSEQ multiplex PCR, and the TCRdb table lists in-frame clones only, not all of them. Altogether hundreds of thousands of clones are present, about 14% being singletons, with the ten largest covering less than 0.04%. Their specific antigens are unknown. General study points: Shortening that was moderate but significant affected the TCRB CDR3s of Type 1 diabetes patients in all four CD4+ subsets.

The material sequenced was naive CD4+ T cells from blood. These receptors all come from a man aged 18-30 years with type 1 diabetes.

This clone came up a few times. The V call is TRBV2, the J call TRBJ2-1; D not certain. This CDR3 region has 14 residues. With 5 bases removed from V and 6 bases from J, the gap between germline ends came to 14 bases. The germline V gene encodes CDR1 SNHLY and CDR2 FYNNEI. Here the CDR3 reads CASSRQFIRNEQFF. DNA of the CDR3: TGTGCCAGCAGTAGGCAGTTTATCCGCAATGAGCAGTTCTTC.

The CDR3 loop reads CATSQGARDTGELFF. The CDR3 DNA reads TGTGCCACCAGCCAGGGGGCGCGTGACACCGGGGAGCTGTTTTTT. The rearrangement uses TRBV15 and TRBJ2-2; 8 positions match TRBD1. There are 15 residues in the CDR3. V lost 5 bases, J lost 3 bases, and 5 bases stayed unmatched. Germline CDR1 reads LNHNV; CDR2 reads YYDKDF (reference sequence).

This clone was seen a few times. The rearrangement links TRBV15 to TRBJ1-1; possible D gene TRBD1, 5 bases. V was clipped by 0 bases and J by 5 bases, with 13 bases between them. There are 15 residues in the CDR3. From germline, CDR1 is LNHNV and CDR2 YYDKDF (reference sequence). CDR3 amino acids: CATSRDSSGGTEAFF. CDR3 bases: TGTGCCACCAGCAGAGATTCTTCGGGGGGAACTGAAGCTTTCTTT.

This rearrangement joins TRBV7-3 to TRBJ1-6; TRBD1 is a possible D gene (6 bases). This CDR3 contains 18 residues. The germline CDR1 and CDR2 sequences are SGHTA and FQGTGA. The V gene lost 5 bases and the J gene lost 5 bases, with 22 bases spanning the gap. The CDR3 bases are TGTGCCAGCAGCATAAAGAAGGGGGTGGAAGCGGATAATTCACCCCTCCACTTT. Protein sequence: CASSIKKGVEADNSPLHF.

V is TRBV7-2 and J is TRBJ1-4; TRBD1 is a possible D gene (5 bases). The CDR3 is 16 residues long. CDR1 SGHTA and CDR2 FQGNSA come from the germline V gene. V shed 1 base and J shed 10 bases, with 19 bases lying between them. The DNA for the CDR3 is TGTGCCAGCAGCTTAGAAGGTGCAGGGTTACGAGGAAAACTGTTTTTT. It specifies CASSLEGAGLRGKLFF. The full variable domain, in which reference TRBV7-2 and TRBJ1-4 provide the parts outside the CDR3, is GAGVSQSPSNKVTEKGKDVELRCDPISGHTALYWYRQSLGQGLEFLIYFQGNSAPDKSGLPSDRFSAERTGGSVSTLTIQRTQQEDSAVYLCASSLEGAGLRGKLFFGSGTQLSVL.

This clone occurred a few times. This chain links TRBV5-1 with TRBJ2-1; D is possibly TRBD2 (5 bases). CDR1 and CDR2 (germline): SGHRS, YFSETQ. V was pared by 0 bases and J by 7 bases, with 14 bases between. This CDR3 region has 15 residues. The CDR3 spells CASSLVSAEGNEQFF. CDR3 DNA: TGCGCCAGCAGCTTGGTCTCGGCTGAGGGAAATGAGCAGTTCTTC.

The chain has TRBV4-1 and TRBJ2-2; the match to TRBD2 covers 9 bases. With 0 bases clipped from V and 3 bases from J, the junction kept 8 bases outside the gene matches. Germline loops: CDR1 MGHRA, CDR2 YSYEKL. The CDR3 has 18 residues. The CDR3 DNA reads TGCGCCAGCAGCCAAGATTGGCAGCGGGAGGATTACACCGGGGAGCTGTTTTTT. Amino acid sequence: CASSQDWQREDYTGELFF.

The chain has TRBV29-1 and TRBJ1-2; D possibly corresponds to TRBD1 (5 bases). The germline V gene has CDR1 SQVTM and CDR2 ANQGSEA. The CDR3 has 20 amino acids. Trimming took 0 bases from V and 4 from J, leaving 30 bases between them. CDR3 region: CSVEDNLMGRGDVRVYGYTF. The CDR3 coding sequence is TGCAGCGTTGAAGATAACCTTATGGGGAGGGGTGACGTTCGCGTCTATGGCTACACCTTC. Filled out from reference TRBV29-1 and TRBJ1-2, the complete variable domain reads SAVISQKPSRDICQRGTSLTIQCQVDSQVTMMFWYRQQPGQSLTLIATANQGSEATYESGFVIDKFPISRPNLTFSTLTVSNMSPEDSSIYLCSVEDNLMGRGDVRVYGYTFGSGTRLTVV.

The chain links TRBV7-2 to TRBJ2-1; 7 bases are shared with TRBD2. J was trimmed by 7 bases and V by 1 base; bases with no gene match: 10. This CDR3 has 16 residues. CDR1 and CDR2 from the germline V gene are SGHTA and FQGNSA. DNA for the CDR3: TGTGCCAGCAGCTTAGTCTTTGCGGGGGTAGGAAATGAGCAGTTCTTC. Encoded protein: CASSLVFAGVGNEQFF. Full variable domain (remainder filled in from reference TRBV7-2 and TRBJ2-1): GAGVSQSPSNKVTEKGKDVELRCDPISGHTALYWYRQSLGQGLEFLIYFQGNSAPDKSGLPSDRFSAERTGGSVSTLTIQRTQQEDSAVYLCASSLVFAGVGNEQFFGPGTRLTVL.

The CDR3 protein is CASSLSEATGISSYEQYF. Here the CDR3 DNA reads TGCGCCAGCAGTCTCTCCGAGGCGACGGGGATTAGCTCCTACGAGCAGTACTTC. V usage is TRBV23-1 and J usage is TRBJ2-7; possibly TRBD2 for D (5 bases). TRBV23-1 is an ORF, with its function uncertain. CDR3 length: 18 residues. The germline V and J ends were trimmed by 4 bases and 0 bases, with 22 bases remaining between them.

The chain uses TRBV10-3 and TRBJ2-7; 10 bases align to TRBD2. The germline gives CDR1 ENHRY, CDR2 SYGVKD. There are 16 residues in the CDR3. Trimming removed 2 bases from V and 0 bases from J; junction bases left unmatched: 4. The CDR3 here is CAISEQLAGPSYEQYF. CDR3 bases: TGTGCCATCAGTGAGCAACTAGCGGGACCCTCCTACGAGCAGTACTTC.

This clone was observed a few times. The genes are TRBV6-5 and TRBJ2-7; possible D gene TRBD1, 5 bases. The germline CDR1 and CDR2 sequences are MNHEY and SVGAGI. The CDR3 is 15 residues long. The germline V and J ends were trimmed by 6 bases and 1 base, with 16 bases remaining between them. The CDR3 here is CASSYRQGLSYEQYF. The DNA for the CDR3 is TGTGCCAGCAGCTATCGGCAGGGCCTATCCTACGAGCAGTACTTC.

The CDR3 DNA reads as TGTGCCAGCGTTCCTTCTGGGCTAGCGGGGGAAAGGGGCACAGATACGCAGTATTTT. It is translated as CASVPSGLAGERGTDTQYF. This sequence joins TRBV18 and TRBJ2-3; TRBD2 matches 10 bases. V was clipped by 8 bases and J by 1 base; unmatched bases: 18. CDR1 and CDR2 from the germline V gene are KGHSH and LQKENI. The CDR3 contains 19 residues.

This clone was recorded a few times. The gene calls are TRBV25-1 and TRBJ1-2, with 11 bases aligning to TRBD1. The germline V gene has CDR1 MGHDK and CDR2 SYGVNS. The junction had 11 bases not matched to a gene; V was cut back by 7 bases and J by 4 bases. The CDR3 sequence is 16 residues long. CDR3 sequence (DNA): TGTGCCAGCACCCGAGCAAGGGACAGGGGGGGCTATGGCTACACCTTC. Its translation: CASTRARDRGGYGYTF.

This clone came up a few times. V is TRBV5-1 and J is TRBJ2-3; no clear D. Germline V gives CDR1 SGHRS, CDR2 YFSETQ. Trimming cost V 2 bases and J 6 bases, with 7 bases left between them. The CDR3 has 12 residues. CDR3 DNA: TGCGCCAGCAGCTTACCCGGGGATACGCAGTATTTT. Amino acid sequence: CASSLPGDTQYF.

This clone was counted a few times. The gene calls are TRBV7-9 and TRBJ1-5; 7 nucleotides agree with TRBD1. CDR1 is SEHNR and CDR2 is FQNEAQ in the germline V gene (reference sequence). V gave up 1 base and J gave up 6 bases; unmatched junction bases: 9. This CDR3 has 16 amino acids. CDR3 amino acids: CASSLVSQGGGQPQHF. CDR3 DNA sequence: TGTGCCAGCAGCTTAGTTTCGCAGGGGGGCGGTCAGCCCCAGCATTTT.

The rearrangement uses TRBV25-1 and TRBJ2-5; D is unresolved. The DNA end lines up better with TRBJ2-7; the J call may be wrong. Germline V gene lookup returns CDR1 MGHDK and CDR2 SYGVNS. This CDR3 is 13 amino acids long. CDR3 nucleotide sequence: TGTGCCAGCAGTGAAATTAAGGGATCCGAGCAGTACTTC. It yields the protein CASSEIKGSEQYF.

The table lists this clone with a few counts. The CDR3 here is CSVLSNRGDTEAFF. The CDR3 DNA reads as TGCAGCGTCCTCAGTAATCGGGGTGACACTGAAGCTTTCTTT. The rearrangement uses TRBV29-1 and TRBJ1-1, with D unresolved. Germline CDR1 is SQVTM and CDR2 is ANQGSEA. The CDR3 length is 14 residues. The V gene lost 6 bases and the J gene lost 3 bases, with 17 bases spanning the gap. The whole variable domain, filled in from reference TRBV29-1 and TRBJ1-1, reads SAVISQKPSRDICQRGTSLTIQCQVDSQVTMMFWYRQQPGQSLTLIATANQGSEATYESGFVIDKFPISRPNLTFSTLTVSNMSPEDSSIYLCSVLSNRGDTEAFFGQGTRLTVV.

The chain links TRBV2 to TRBJ2-3; the D call may be TRBD1 or TRBD2 (5 bases each). Trimming left V 5 bases short and J 2 bases short, with 14 bases between. The CDR3 extends over 15 amino acids. CDR1 and CDR2 (germline): SNHLY, FYNNEI. CDR3 in amino acids: CASSPGPQPTDTQYF. CDR3 nucleotides: TGTGCCAGCAGTCCGGGACCGCAGCCCACAGATACGCAGTATTTT.

There are a few counts of this clone. The CDR3 region is CASKQGPYEQYF. For the CDR3, the DNA is TGTGCCAGCAAACAGGGGCCCTACGAGCAGTACTTC. The rearrangement joins TRBV2 to TRBJ2-7, with 7 nucleotides matching TRBD1. J was trimmed by 2 bases and V by 7 bases; bases with no gene match: 2. The CDR3 is 12 amino acids. Germline V gene lookup returns CDR1 SNHLY and CDR2 FYNNEI.